This T cell receptor beta chain was captured in a study of cytomegalovirus exposure and HLA in healthy donors. Study-level information: Among around 200 million T cells, an earlier analysis found 90 million to 130 million unique TCR beta sequences. General study results and limits: TCR beta sequences reportedly predicted most subjects' HLA-A and HLA-B alleles accurately. Roughly even sequencing depth across donors was the assumption behind the presence/absence analyses.

About this clone itself: The antigen is unknown.

This CDR3 has 16 amino acids. The V end lost 0 bases, the J end lost 5 bases, and 15 bases lay between the germline ends. Germline V lookup: CDR1 SGHRS, CDR2 YFSETQ. PCR employed 60 Vbeta and 13 Jbeta primers. Sequencing used immunoSEQ multiplex PCR; TCRdb keeps in-frame clones, though not all of them. The top ten clones hold almost 8% of a sample with 200,000 to 250,000 clones, 80% to 85% of them seen once. This chain joins TRBV5-1 and TRBJ2-1; possible D gene TRBD2, 5 bases. The TCR was taken from a woman aged 60-75 years in good health and CMV-seropositive. Sequencing was carried out using PBMCs. The CDR3: CASSLGELVRDNEQFF. In DNA form, the CDR3 reads TGCGCCAGCAGCTTGGGGGAACTAGTGAGGGACAATGAGCAGTTCTTC.